This T cell receptor beta chain was sequenced during a study of beta chain features in type 1 diabetes. The authors reverse transcribed all of the isolated RNA, so sequencing captured expressed TCRB transcripts. Measured with immunoSEQ multiplex PCR; TCRdb has only the in-frame clones, and not every one. The sample lists more than 250,000 clones; roughly 20% were seen once. Broader study findings: VDJ junctions from patients with type 1 diabetes contained fewer insertions and more deletions. Type 1 diabetes patients had moderately but significantly shorter TCRB CDR3s in all four CD4+ subsets.

This clone was recorded a few times. As yet, its antigen is unknown. The V gene end was trimmed by 3 bases and the J gene end by 3 bases; junction bases not matched to a gene: 9. The CDR3 is 16 residues long. Germline V gene data show CDR1 as SGHDT and CDR2 as YYEEEE. Sequencing was done on a sample of naive CD4+ T cells from blood. This rearrangement joins TRBV5-6 to TRBJ1-1, with 9 bases that match TRBD1. The TCR sequence derives from a woman between 40 and 55 years old with type 1 diabetes. CDR3 in amino acids: CASSSAYRGQDTEAFF. The CDR3 DNA sequence: TGTGCCAGCAGCTCCGCTTACAGGGGGCAGGACACTGAAGCTTTCTTT. Combining the CDR3 with reference TRBV5-6 and TRBJ1-1 gives the whole variable domain DAGVTQSPTHLIKTRGQQVTLRCSPKSGHDTVSWYQQALGQGPQFIFQYYEEEERQRGNFPDRFSGHQFPNYSSELNVNALLLGDSALYLCASSSAYRGQDTEAFFGQGTRLTVV.